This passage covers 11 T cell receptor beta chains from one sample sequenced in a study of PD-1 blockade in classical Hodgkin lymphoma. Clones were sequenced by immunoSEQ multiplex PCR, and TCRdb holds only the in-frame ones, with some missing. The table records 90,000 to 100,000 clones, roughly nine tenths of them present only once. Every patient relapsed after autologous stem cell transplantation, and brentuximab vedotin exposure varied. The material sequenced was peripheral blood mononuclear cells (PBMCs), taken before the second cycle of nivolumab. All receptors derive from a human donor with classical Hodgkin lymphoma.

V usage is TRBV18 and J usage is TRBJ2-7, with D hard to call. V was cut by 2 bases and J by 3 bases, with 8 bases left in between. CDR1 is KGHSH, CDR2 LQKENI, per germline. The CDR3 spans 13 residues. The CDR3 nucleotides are TGTGCCAGCTCACCAAGTCAGTACTACGAGCAGTACTTC. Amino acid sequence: CASSPSQYYEQYF.

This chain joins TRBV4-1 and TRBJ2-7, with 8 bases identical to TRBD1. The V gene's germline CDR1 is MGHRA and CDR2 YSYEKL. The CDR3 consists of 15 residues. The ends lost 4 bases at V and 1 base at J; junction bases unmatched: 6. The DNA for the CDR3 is TGCGCCAGCAGCCCCCCCCGGACAGGGTCCTACGAGCAGTACTTC. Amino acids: CASSPPRTGSYEQYF.

CDR3 sequence reads: CASSLSRYNEQFF. CDR3 coding DNA: TGTGCCAGCAGTTTATCTCGGTACAATGAGCAGTTCTTC. The V and J genes are TRBV27 and TRBJ2-1; D remains unclear. This CDR3 comprises 13 residues. V dropped 0 bases and J dropped 4 bases, with 4 bases sitting between them. The germline CDR1 and CDR2 sequences are MNHEY and SMNVEV (reference sequence).

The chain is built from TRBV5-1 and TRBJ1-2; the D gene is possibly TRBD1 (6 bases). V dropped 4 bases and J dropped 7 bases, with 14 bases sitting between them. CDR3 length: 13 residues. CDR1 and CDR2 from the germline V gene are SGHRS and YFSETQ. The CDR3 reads CASSQEQGSGYTF. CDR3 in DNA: TGCGCCAGCAGCCAGGAGCAGGGGTCTGGCTACACCTTC.

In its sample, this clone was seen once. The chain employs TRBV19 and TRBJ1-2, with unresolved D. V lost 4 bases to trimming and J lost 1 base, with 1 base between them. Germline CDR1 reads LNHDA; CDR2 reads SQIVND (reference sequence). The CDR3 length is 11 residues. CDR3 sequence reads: CASSSNYGYTF. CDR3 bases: TGTGCCAGTAGTAGTAACTATGGCTACACCTTC.

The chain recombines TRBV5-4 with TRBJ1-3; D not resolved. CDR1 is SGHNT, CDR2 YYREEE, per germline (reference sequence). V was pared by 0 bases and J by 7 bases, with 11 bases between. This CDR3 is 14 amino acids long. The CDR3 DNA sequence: TGTGCCAGCAGCTTGGATGGATCTCCCAACACCATATATTTT. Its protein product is CASSLDGSPNTIYF.

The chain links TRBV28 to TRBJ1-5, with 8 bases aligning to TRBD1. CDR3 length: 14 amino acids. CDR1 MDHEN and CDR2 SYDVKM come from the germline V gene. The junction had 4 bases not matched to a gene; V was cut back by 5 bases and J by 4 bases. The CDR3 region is CASSRTGNNQPQHF. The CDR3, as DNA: TGTGCCAGCAGTAGGACAGGGAATAATCAGCCCCAGCATTTT.

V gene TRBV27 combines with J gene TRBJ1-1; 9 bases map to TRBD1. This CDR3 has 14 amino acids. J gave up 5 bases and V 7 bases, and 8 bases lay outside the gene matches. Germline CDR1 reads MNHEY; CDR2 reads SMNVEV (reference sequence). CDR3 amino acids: CASTRTGARTEAFF. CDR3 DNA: TGTGCCAGCACCCGGACAGGGGCGAGGACTGAAGCTTTCTTT.

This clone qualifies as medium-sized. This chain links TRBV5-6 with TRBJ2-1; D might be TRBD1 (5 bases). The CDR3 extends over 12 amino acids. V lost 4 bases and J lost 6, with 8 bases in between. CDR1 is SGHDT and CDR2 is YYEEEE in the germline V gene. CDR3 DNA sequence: TGTGCCAGCAGCCATCAGGGCAATGAGCAGTTCTTC. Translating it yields CASSHQGNEQFF. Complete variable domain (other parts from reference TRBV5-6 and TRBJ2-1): DAGVTQSPTHLIKTRGQQVTLRCSPKSGHDTVSWYQQALGQGPQFIFQYYEEEERQRGNFPDRFSGHQFPNYSSELNVNALLLGDSALYLCASSHQGNEQFFGPGTRLTVL.

The CDR3 region is CASSFSSEQYF. The CDR3 coding sequence is TGTGCCAGCAGCTTTTCGTCGGAGCAGTACTTC. The genes are TRBV7-9 and TRBJ2-7; D gene ambiguous. Germline V lookup: CDR1 SEHNR, CDR2 FQNEAQ (reference sequence). The ends were cut back, 3 bases at V and 7 bases at J, with 7 bases in the middle. The CDR3 contains 11 residues.

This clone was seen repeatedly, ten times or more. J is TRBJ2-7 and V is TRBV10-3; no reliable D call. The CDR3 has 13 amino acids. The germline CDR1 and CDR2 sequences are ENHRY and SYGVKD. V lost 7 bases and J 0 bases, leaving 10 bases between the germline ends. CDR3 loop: CAIKQASSYEQYF. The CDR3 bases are TGTGCCATCAAGCAGGCAAGCTCCTACGAGCAGTACTTC.